This T cell receptor beta chain was identified during a study of T cell responses to AZD1222 COVID-19 vaccine. General study results and limits: After the peak T cell response, and only then, were repertoires sampled. Clonal diversity was possibly underestimated, and the donors were mostly white British, with more females. The study reported that nearly half of spike-specific TCRs target unmutated variant regions.

Details on this clone: Its specificity is unknown.

The V gene's germline CDR1 is LNHDA and CDR2 SQIVND (reference sequence). CDR3 length: 13 amino acids. Trimming stripped 7 bases from V and 2 bases from J, with 9 bases between. Generated by immunoSEQ multiplex PCR, the TCRdb table keeps only in-frame clones and is missing some. Seen here are some 180,000 clones, approximately 94% observed once, and the top ten hold 3.6%. The sample here was peripheral blood, taken 28 days after the second dose of the MenACWY control vaccine. The sequence came from an adult who received the MenACWY meningococcal vaccine as a control. The V gene is TRBV19, the J gene TRBJ1-5; D possibly corresponds to TRBD1 (6 bases). CDR3 coding DNA: TGTGCCAGTAAGGGGGGACGCAATCAGCCCCAGCATTTT. Its protein is CASKGGRNQPQHF.